The rows below give T cell receptor beta chains drawn from one sample of a study of shared clonotypes between healthy human individuals. Libraries were prepared by immunoSEQ multiplex PCR; TCRdb keeps only in-frame clonotypes and omits some of them. The sample lists about 2 million clones, about 94% occurring once. Sequenced: naive CD8+ T cells sorted from blood. These receptors were obtained from a man aged 18 to 29 in good health. Both conserved end residues are part of each CDR3. A D gene is named only where the DNA matches it firmly. Not every row has a clone size; where given, it reads once, few, many or a size class.

cdr3_length	d_call	v_call	j_call	clone_size	cdr3_aa	cdr3_nt
13	NA	TRBV27	TRBJ1-1	NA	CASSLGGSTEAFF	TGTGCCAGCAGTTTAGGGGGTTCCACTGAAGCTTTCTTT
14	NA	TRBV27	TRBJ2-5	once	CASSPDLNQETQYF	TGTGCCAGCAGTCCCGACTTAAACCAAGAGACCCAGTACTTC
14	TRBD1	TRBV6-1	TRBJ1-1	NA	CASSEEWDRDEAFF	TGTGCCAGCAGTGAAGAGTGGGACAGGGATGAAGCTTTCTTT
20	TRBD1	TRBV12-5	TRBJ2-7	NA	CASGLVGATGGVVTSYEQYF	TGTGCTAGTGGTTTGGTAGGAGCGACAGGGGGCGTTGTAACCTCCTACGAGCAGTACTTC
16	NA	TRBV4-1	TRBJ2-7	NA	CASSQVTDRQTYEQYF	TGCGCCAGCAGCCAAGTTACAGACAGGCAAACCTACGAGCAGTACTTC
16	TRBD2	TRBV11-1	TRBJ2-1	NA	CASSFVASGGAHEQFF	TGTGCCAGCAGCTTCGTCGCTAGCGGGGGGGCCCATGAGCAGTTCTTC
15	TRBD2	TRBV7-9	TRBJ2-3	NA	CASSVGLAGPQRSFF	TGTGCCAGCAGCGTGGGACTAGCGGGGCCCCAACGCAGTTTTTTT
15	TRBD2	TRBV28	TRBJ2-7	NA	CASSLLPRGDAEQYF	TGTGCCAGCAGTTTATTGCCTCGGGGGGATGCCGAGCAGTACTTC
16	NA	TRBV14	TRBJ1-3	NA	CASSQEAGFSGNTIYF	TGTGCCAGCAGCCAAGAAGCGGGGTTCTCTGGAAACACCATATATTTT
15	TRBD1	TRBV13	TRBJ1-2	many	CASSAEGDSNYGYTF	TGTGCCAGCAGCGCCGAGGGGGACAGCAACTATGGCTACACCTTC
14	NA	TRBV5-1	TRBJ2-7	NA	CASSWPTDSYEQYF	TGCGCCAGCAGCTGGCCGACAGACTCCTACGAGCAGTACTTC
18	TRBD2	TRBV13	TRBJ2-3	NA	CASSEDSKKRGGTDTQYF	TGTGCCAGCAGCGAAGACTCGAAGAAGCGGGGGGGCACAGATACGCAGTATTTT
14	NA	TRBV30	TRBJ2-7	NA	CAWSSWQNNYEQYF	TGTGCCTGGAGTAGTTGGCAGAATAATTACGAGCAGTACTTC
15	NA	TRBV7-9	TRBJ1-1	NA	CASSLVGHHGTEAFF	TGTGCCAGCAGCTTAGTGGGGCATCACGGCACTGAAGCTTTCTTT
13	NA	TRBV11-2	TRBJ2-7	once	CASSYDGGYEQYF	TGTGCCAGCAGTTACGACGGGGGTTACGAGCAGTACTTC
16	TRBD2	TRBV9	TRBJ2-5	NA	CASSLGLAGPQETQYF	TGTGCCAGCAGCCTCGGACTAGCGGGCCCCCAAGAGACCCAGTACTTC
15	NA	TRBV7-9	TRBJ2-1	NA	CASSPRGDEGNEQFF	TGTGCCAGCAGCCCAAGGGGGGATGAAGGGAATGAGCAGTTCTTC
14	NA	TRBV6-1	TRBJ1-2	NA	CASSEDISNYGYTF	TGTGCCAGCAGTGAGGACATCTCTAACTATGGCTACACCTTC
20	NA	TRBV5-1	TRBJ2-1	NA	CASSLIPGPYASHLFDEQFF	TGCGCCAGCAGCTTGATACCCGGGCCGTACGCGTCACACCTATTCGATGAGCAGTTCTTC
13	NA	TRBV7-9	TRBJ1-2	NA	CASSLGGNYGYTF	TGTGCCAGCAGCTTGGGAGGGAACTATGGCTACACCTTC
16	TRBD2	TRBV2	TRBJ2-7	NA	CASSEAQLAGDYEQYF	TGTGCCAGCAGTGAAGCGCAACTAGCGGGGGACTACGAGCAGTACTTC
11	NA	TRBV5-1	TRBJ2-7	NA	CASSSGGEQYF	TGCGCCAGCAGCTCTGGGGGCGAGCAGTACTTC
16	TRBD1	TRBV9	TRBJ2-2	once	CASSPPTGAETGELFF	TGTGCCAGCAGCCCCCCGACAGGGGCCGAAACCGGGGAGCTGTTTTTT
13	NA	TRBV19	TRBJ2-1	NA	CASSIGASAEQFF	TGTGCCAGTAGTATCGGGGCTAGCGCTGAGCAGTTCTTC
15	TRBD2	TRBV28	TRBJ2-2	NA	CASSMTSGRTGELFF	TGTGCCAGCAGCATGACTAGCGGTAGAACCGGGGAGCTGTTTTTT
15	TRBD1	TRBV6-4	TRBJ2-7	NA	CASSGITGVRYEQYF	TGTGCCAGCAGTGGGATCACAGGGGTTAGGTACGAGCAGTACTTC
16	NA	TRBV13	TRBJ2-6	NA	CASSSDGNSGANVLTF	TGTGCCAGCAGCTCCGACGGTAACTCTGGGGCCAACGTCCTGACTTTC
14	NA	TRBV27	TRBJ2-1	NA	CASSPEASYNEQFF	TGTGCCAGCAGTCCCGAGGCCTCCTACAATGAGCAGTTCTTC
12	NA	TRBV30	TRBJ2-7	NA	CAWKSPRGEQYF	TGTGCCTGGAAGTCGCCTAGGGGCGAGCAGTACTTC
15	NA	TRBV9	TRBJ1-2	NA	CASSVGGSWDHGYTF	TGTGCCAGCAGCGTAGGAGGTAGTTGGGATCATGGCTACACCTTC
13	TRBD1	TRBV7-8	TRBJ2-7	NA	CASSLRTGHEQYF	TGTGCCAGCAGCCTCCGGACAGGTCACGAGCAGTACTTC
13	NA	TRBV29-1	TRBJ2-1	NA	CSSRLNSYNEQFF	TGCAGCTCCCGACTCAACTCCTACAATGAGCAGTTCTTC
16	NA	TRBV4-1	TRBJ2-2	NA	CASSQERGRDTGELFF	TGCGCCAGCAGCCAAGAGCGGGGGCGAGACACCGGGGAGCTGTTTTTT
13	NA	TRBV2	TRBJ2-5	NA	CASSEPPQETQYF	TGTGCCAGCAGTGAACCCCCTCAAGAGACCCAGTACTTC
17	NA	TRBV28	TRBJ2-7	NA	CASSFNPIINGGHEQYF	TGTGCCAGCAGTTTTAACCCCATTATCAACGGAGGCCACGAGCAGTACTTC
13	NA	TRBV5-1	TRBJ2-5	NA	CASSLERWETQYF	TGCGCCAGCAGCTTGGAACGTTGGGAGACCCAGTACTTC
14	TRBD1	TRBV6-5	TRBJ1-2	NA	CASSYSEGGNGYTF	TGTGCCAGCAGTTACTCCGAAGGGGGCAATGGCTACACCTTC
15	NA	TRBV5-6	TRBJ1-2	NA	CASSLGVGESYGYTF	TGTGCCAGCAGCTTGGGAGTGGGGGAAAGCTATGGCTACACCTTC
15	TRBD1	TRBV6-5	TRBJ2-7	NA	CASSQGYRGPYEQYF	TGTGCCAGCAGCCAAGGATACAGGGGGCCTTACGAGCAGTACTTC
14	NA	TRBV27	TRBJ1-5	NA	CASSPTGKNQPQHF	TGTGCCAGCAGTCCGACAGGAAAGAATCAGCCCCAGCATTTT
14	TRBD2	TRBV6-5	TRBJ2-7	NA	CASSGLAGGYEQYF	TGTGCCAGCAGCGGACTAGCGGGAGGGTACGAGCAGTACTTC
16	TRBD1	TRBV5-1	TRBJ1-5	NA	CAGPETKDRGYQPQHF	TGCGCCGGTCCAGAAACAAAAGACAGGGGCTATCAGCCCCAGCATTTT
16	NA	TRBV7-6	TRBJ2-1	once	CASSPTGQPSYNEQFF	TGTGCCAGCAGCCCAACTGGACAGCCCTCCTACAATGAGCAGTTCTTC
17	NA	TRBV5-8	TRBJ1-5	NA	CASSLIPDTGGTQPQHF	TGTGCCAGCAGCTTAATCCCCGACACGGGGGGGACGCAGCCCCAGCATTTT
14	TRBD1	TRBV6-5	TRBJ2-1	NA	CASSYGTGITEQFF	TGTGCCAGCAGTTACGGGACAGGGATTACTGAGCAGTTCTTC
12	NA	TRBV7-2	TRBJ2-5	once	CASSPPEETQYF	TGTGCCAGCAGCCCGCCCGAAGAGACCCAGTACTTC
17	TRBD2	TRBV11-3	TRBJ2-7	NA	CASGTSGGPNYSYEQYF	TGTGCTTCGGGGACTAGCGGGGGCCCAAACTATTCCTACGAGCAGTACTTC
15	NA	TRBV29-1	TRBJ2-1	NA	CSVLRDSPSYNEQFF	TGCAGCGTCCTCCGGGACTCGCCCTCCTACAATGAGCAGTTCTTC
13	NA	TRBV10-1	TRBJ2-1	once	CASSESVTSWQFF	TGCGCCAGCAGTGAGTCGGTCACCTCATGGCAGTTCTTC
17	NA	TRBV9	TRBJ1-2	NA	CASSNRDNEWVGRGYTF	TGTGCCAGCAGCAACCGGGACAACGAATGGGTAGGGCGCGGCTACACCTTC
14	TRBD1	TRBV27	TRBJ1-4	NA	CASSNRGTNEKLFF	TGTGCCAGCAGTAACAGGGGGACTAATGAAAAACTGTTTTTT
16	NA	TRBV28	TRBJ1-1	once	CASPPPEGLMNTEAFF	TGTGCCAGCCCTCCACCAGAGGGCCTCATGAACACTGAAGCTTTCTTT
17	NA	TRBV6-1	TRBJ1-5	NA	CASSETQSPYSNQPQHF	TGTGCCAGCAGTGAGACACAGTCACCTTATAGCAATCAGCCCCAGCATTTT
14	NA	TRBV29-1	TRBJ2-3	NA	CSVEWETGTDTQYF	TGCAGCGTTGAATGGGAGACAGGAACAGATACGCAGTATTTT
15	TRBD1	TRBV28	TRBJ1-5	NA	CASSSRDRVAQPQHF	TGTGCCAGCAGTTCCCGGGACAGGGTTGCTCAGCCCCAGCATTTT
12	NA	TRBV27	TRBJ2-7	NA	CASSSRPYEQYF	TGTGCCAGCAGTTCCCGTCCCTACGAGCAGTACTTC
15	NA	TRBV4-3	TRBJ1-4	NA	CASSQGSGALEKLFF	TGCGCCAGCAGCCAGGGGTCAGGGGCCCTCGAAAAACTGTTTTTT
12	NA	TRBV2	TRBJ1-1	NA	CARGPGDTEAFF	TGTGCCAGAGGTCCAGGGGACACTGAAGCTTTCTTT
14	TRBD1	TRBV11-2	TRBJ2-7	NA	CASSWGTGPHEQYF	TGTGCCAGCAGCTGGGGGACAGGGCCCCACGAGCAGTACTTC
14	NA	TRBV14	TRBJ1-1	NA	CASSQGGPETEAFF	TGTGCCAGCAGCCAAGGGGGACCGGAGACTGAAGCTTTCTTT